This paragraph reports one T cell receptor (beta chain). Per the original data handling: Amplifying reference gene primers gave estimates of nucleated cell counts. Produced via immunoSEQ multiplex PCR; TCRdb's table is partial and in-frame only. V and J calls and clone size are as listed in that table; D and trimming were resolved from the DNA. The data show about 160,000 clones, roughly 86% seen once. The record originates from a study of blood T cell repertoires in COVID-19. Looking at the study overall: Donors in the United States, Italy and Spain gave samples during acute or convalescent COVID-19. From T cells, B-cell-depleted T cells, or PBMCs came the material, which was cDNA or gDNA.

The TCR comes from a woman aged 55-75 years who had recovered from COVID-19. Specimen: peripheral blood.

CDR3: CASRDSSYEQYF. The CDR3 DNA sequence: TGTGCCAGCAGGGACAGCTCCTACGAGCAGTACTTC. The genes are TRBV2 and TRBJ2-7; D possibly corresponds to TRBD1 (6 bases). This CDR3 contains 12 residues. The V end lost 6 bases, the J end lost 0 bases, and 6 bases lay between the germline ends. The germline gives CDR1 SNHLY, CDR2 FYNNEI.